This T cell receptor beta chain appears in the sequencing data of a study of blood T cell repertoires in COVID-19. Study details: The samples span acute and convalescent COVID-19 from the United States, Italy and Spain.

Generated by immunoSEQ multiplex PCR, the TCRdb table keeps only in-frame clones and is missing some. The sample has 300,000 or so clones; around 90% are singletons. Germline CDR1 is SGHRS and CDR2 is YFSETQ. The CDR3 runs 11 residues. Deletions cut 1 base from V and 7 bases from J, with 5 bases between. Sequenced material: peripheral blood. The chain recombines TRBV5-1 with TRBJ1-1; the D is unclear. This receptor was taken from a woman aged 35 to 49 with acute or convalescent COVID-19. For the CDR3, the DNA is TGCGCCAGCAGCTTGCCCAATGAAGCTTTCTTT. As protein: CASSLPNEAFF.